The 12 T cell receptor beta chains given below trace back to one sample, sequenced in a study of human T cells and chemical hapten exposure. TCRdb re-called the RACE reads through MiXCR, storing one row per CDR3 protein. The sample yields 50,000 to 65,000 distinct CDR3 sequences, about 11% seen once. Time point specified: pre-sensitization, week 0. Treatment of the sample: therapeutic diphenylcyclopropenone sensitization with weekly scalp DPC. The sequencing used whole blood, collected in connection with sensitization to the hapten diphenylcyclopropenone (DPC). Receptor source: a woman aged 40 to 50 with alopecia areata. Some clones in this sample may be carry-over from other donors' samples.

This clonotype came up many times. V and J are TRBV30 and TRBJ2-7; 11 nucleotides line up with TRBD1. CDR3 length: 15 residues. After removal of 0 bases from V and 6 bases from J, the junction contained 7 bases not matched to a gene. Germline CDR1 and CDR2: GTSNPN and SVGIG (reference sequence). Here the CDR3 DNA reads TGTGCCTGGAGTGTAGCGGGACAGGGGGTTCGCGAGCAGTACTTC. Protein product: CAWSVAGQGVREQYF.

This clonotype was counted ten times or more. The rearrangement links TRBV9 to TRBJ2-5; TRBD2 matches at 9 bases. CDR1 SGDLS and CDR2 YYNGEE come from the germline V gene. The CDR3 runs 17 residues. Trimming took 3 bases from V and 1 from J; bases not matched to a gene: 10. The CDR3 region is CASSEGTGGRGQETQYF. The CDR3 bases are TGTGCCAGCAGCGAGGGGACTGGCGGGAGGGGCCAAGAGACCCAGTACTTC.

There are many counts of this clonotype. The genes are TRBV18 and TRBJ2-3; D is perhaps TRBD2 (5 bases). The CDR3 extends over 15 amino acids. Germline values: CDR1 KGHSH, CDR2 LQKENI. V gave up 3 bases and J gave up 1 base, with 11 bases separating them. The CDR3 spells CASSPGLARTDTQYF. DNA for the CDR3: TGTGCCAGCTCACCCGGGTTAGCGCGCACAGATACGCAGTATTTT.

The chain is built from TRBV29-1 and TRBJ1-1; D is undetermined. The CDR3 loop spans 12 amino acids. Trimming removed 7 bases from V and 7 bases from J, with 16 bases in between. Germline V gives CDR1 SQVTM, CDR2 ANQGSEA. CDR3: CSADGPSGEAFF. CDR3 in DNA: TGCAGCGCCGATGGACCGTCCGGTGAAGCTTTCTTT.

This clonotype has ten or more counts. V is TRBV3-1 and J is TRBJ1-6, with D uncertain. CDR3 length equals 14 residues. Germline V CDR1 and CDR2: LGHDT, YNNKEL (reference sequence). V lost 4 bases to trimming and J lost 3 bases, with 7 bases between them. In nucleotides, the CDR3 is TGTGCCAGCAGCCCGGACGGCTATAATTCACCCCTCCACTTT. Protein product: CASSPDGYNSPLHF.

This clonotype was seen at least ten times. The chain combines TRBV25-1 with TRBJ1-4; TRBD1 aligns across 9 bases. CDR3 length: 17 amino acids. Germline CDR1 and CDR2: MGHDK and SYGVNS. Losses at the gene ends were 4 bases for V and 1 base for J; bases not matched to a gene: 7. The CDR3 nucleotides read TGTGCCAGCAGTGGAAAGGGACAGGGTGTAACTAATGAAAAACTGTTTTTT. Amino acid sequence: CASSGKGQGVTNEKLFF.

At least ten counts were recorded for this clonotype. CDR3 loop: CASSPSDREGTPLHF. The CDR3 DNA follows: TGTGCCAGTTCTCCTTCGGACAGGGAGGGTACACCCCTCCACTTT. The chain employs TRBV2 and TRBJ1-6; 8 bases match TRBD1. This CDR3 region has 15 residues. The germline V gene has CDR1 SNHLY and CDR2 FYNNEI. V trimming: 9 bases; J trimming: 11 bases; junction bases outside the gene matches: 15.

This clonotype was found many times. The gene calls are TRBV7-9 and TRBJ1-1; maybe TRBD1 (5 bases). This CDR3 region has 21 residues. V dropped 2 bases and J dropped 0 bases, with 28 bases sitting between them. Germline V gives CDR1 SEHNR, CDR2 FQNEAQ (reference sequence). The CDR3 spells CASSLFRLAGQGGGLNTEAFF. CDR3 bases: TGTGCCAGCAGCTTATTCAGACTTGCGGGGCAGGGCGGGGGTCTGAACACTGAAGCTTTCTTT.

The CDR3 DNA reads TGCAGTGCCCGCGTCGGAGCGGTCGTCACCGGGGAGCTGTTTTTT. Amino acids: CSARVGAVVTGELFF. V usage is TRBV20-1 and J usage is TRBJ2-2; weak D call: TRBD2 (5 bases). The CDR3 covers 15 residues. V lost 6 bases and J lost 4, with 18 bases in between. CDR1 is DFQATT and CDR2 is SNEGSKA in the germline V gene (reference sequence).

The CDR3 nucleotides read TGTGCCAGCAGGGCGGGGATATATTCACCCCTCCACTTT. Translating gives CASRAGIYSPLHF. The chain employs TRBV7-2 and TRBJ1-6; D call uncertain. With 6 bases removed from V and 8 bases from J, the gap between germline ends came to 11 bases. Germline V gene data show CDR1 as SGHTA and CDR2 as FQGNSA. This CDR3 is built from 13 residues.

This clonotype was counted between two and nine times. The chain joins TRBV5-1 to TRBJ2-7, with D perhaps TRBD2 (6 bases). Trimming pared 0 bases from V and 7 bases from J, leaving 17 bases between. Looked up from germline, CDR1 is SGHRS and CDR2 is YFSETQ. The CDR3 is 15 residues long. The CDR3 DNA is TGCGCCAGCAGCTTGGCCACTAGCCCACTTGAGGAGCAGTACTTC. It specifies CASSLATSPLEEQYF.

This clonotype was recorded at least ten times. The CDR3 here is CSALSRMNTEAFF. In DNA, the CDR3 is TGCAGCGCCTTAAGTAGAATGAACACTGAAGCTTTCTTT. This sequence joins TRBV29-1 and TRBJ1-1; D is unresolved. Trimming shortened V by 7 bases and J by 0 bases, and 12 bases separated the two germline ends. Germline assignment: CDR1 SQVTM and CDR2 ANQGSEA. The CDR3 loop spans 13 amino acids.